This T cell receptor (beta chain) emerged from a study of cytomegalovirus exposure and HLA in healthy donors. The study's findings and limits: Sequencing likely caused a cluster of highly shared sequence variants. What TCR beta sequences reportedly achieved was accurate prediction of HLA-A and HLA-B alleles in most subjects.

Use of 60 Vbeta and 13 Jbeta primers characterized the PCR. How the authors handled the data: In a later analysis, of 80 million or so unique beta chains, roughly 11 million appeared in at least two donors. This table comes from immunoSEQ multiplex PCR, and its TCRdb copy is limited to in-frame clones, with some not included. V and J calls and clone size are given by that table; D and trimming were obtained from the DNA. The sample shows around 210,000 clones, more than 75% of them seen only once. In regard to this clone: Its antigen is not known.

V gave up 3 bases and J gave up 5 bases, with 12 bases separating them. CDR1 is SGHDT, CDR2 YYEEEE, per germline. The CDR3 is 15 residues long. Sequencing input: PBMCs. The chain couples TRBV5-6 to TRBJ1-6, with a possible D match to TRBD1 (5 bases). The receptor comes from a middle-aged woman in good health and CMV-seronegative. CDR3 protein: CASSYGTGDNSPLHF. The CDR3 nucleotides are TGTGCCAGCAGCTACGGGACTGGCGATAATTCACCCCTCCACTTT.